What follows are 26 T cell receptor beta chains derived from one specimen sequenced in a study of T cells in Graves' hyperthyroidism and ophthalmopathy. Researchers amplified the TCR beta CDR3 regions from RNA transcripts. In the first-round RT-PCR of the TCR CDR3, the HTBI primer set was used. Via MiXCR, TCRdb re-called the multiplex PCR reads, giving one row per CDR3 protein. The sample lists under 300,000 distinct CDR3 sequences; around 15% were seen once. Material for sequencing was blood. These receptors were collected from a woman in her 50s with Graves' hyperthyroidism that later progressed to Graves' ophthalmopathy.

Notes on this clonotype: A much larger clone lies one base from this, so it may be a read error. Here the CDR3 DNA reads TGCAGTGCGACAGTCGGGGAGGGTAATGGCCAAGAGACCCAGTACTTC. It is translated as CSATVGEGNGQETQYF. The chain combines TRBV20-1 with TRBJ2-5, with TRBD2 matching 7 bases. In germline, CDR1 is DFQATT, CDR2 SNEGSKA (reference sequence). The J segment lost 1 base and the V segment lost 6 bases, leaving 14 bases of the junction unmatched. The CDR3 runs to 16 residues.

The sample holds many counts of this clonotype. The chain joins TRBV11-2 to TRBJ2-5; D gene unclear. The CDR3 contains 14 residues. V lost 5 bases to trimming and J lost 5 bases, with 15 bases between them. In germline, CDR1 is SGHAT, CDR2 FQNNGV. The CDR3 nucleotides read TGTGCCAGCAGCGCGGCGATCCCCCCGGAGACCCAGTACTTC. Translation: CASSAAIPPETQYF.

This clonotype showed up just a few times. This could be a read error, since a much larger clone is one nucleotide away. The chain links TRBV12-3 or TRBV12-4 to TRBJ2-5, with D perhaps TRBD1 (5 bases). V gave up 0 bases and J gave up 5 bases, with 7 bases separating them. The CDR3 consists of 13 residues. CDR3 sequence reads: CASSLAGAETQYF. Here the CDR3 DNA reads TGTGCCAGCAGTTTAGCTGGGGCCGAGACCCAGTACTTC.

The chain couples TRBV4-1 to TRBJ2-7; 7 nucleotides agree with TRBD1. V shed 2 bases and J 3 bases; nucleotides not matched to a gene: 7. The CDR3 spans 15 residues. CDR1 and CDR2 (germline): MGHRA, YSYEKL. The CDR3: CASSQTGTDLYEQYF. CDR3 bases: TGCGCCAGCAGCCAAACCGGGACAGACCTCTACGAGCAGTACTTC.

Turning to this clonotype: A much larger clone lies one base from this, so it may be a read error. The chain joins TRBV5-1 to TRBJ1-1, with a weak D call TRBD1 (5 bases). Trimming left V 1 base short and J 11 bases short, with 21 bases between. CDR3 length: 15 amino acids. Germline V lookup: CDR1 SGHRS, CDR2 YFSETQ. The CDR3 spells CASSLKGTARYGAFF. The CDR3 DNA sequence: TGCGCCAGCAGCTTGAAGGGGACCGCTCGATATGGTGCTTTCTTT.

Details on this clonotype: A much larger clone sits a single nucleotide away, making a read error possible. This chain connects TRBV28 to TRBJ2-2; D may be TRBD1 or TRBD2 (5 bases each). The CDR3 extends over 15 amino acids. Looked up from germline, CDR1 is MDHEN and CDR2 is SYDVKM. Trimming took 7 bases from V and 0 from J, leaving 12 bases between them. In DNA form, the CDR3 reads TGTGCCAGCACCTTTGGGGGATCGAACACCGGGGAGCTGTTTTTT. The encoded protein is CASTFGGSNTGELFF. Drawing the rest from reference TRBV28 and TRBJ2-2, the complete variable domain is DVKVTQSSRYLVKRTGEKVFLECVQDMDHENMFWYRQDPGLGLRLIYFSYDVKMKEKGDIPEGYSVSREKKERFSLILESASTNQTSMYLCASTFGGSNTGELFFGEGSRLTVL.

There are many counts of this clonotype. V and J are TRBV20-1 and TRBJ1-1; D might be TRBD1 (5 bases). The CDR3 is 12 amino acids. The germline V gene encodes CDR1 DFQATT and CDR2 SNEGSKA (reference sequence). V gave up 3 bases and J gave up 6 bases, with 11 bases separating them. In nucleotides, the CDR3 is TGCAGTGCTAGTCGGAGGGGTGCTGAAGCTTTCTTT. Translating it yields CSASRRGAEAFF.

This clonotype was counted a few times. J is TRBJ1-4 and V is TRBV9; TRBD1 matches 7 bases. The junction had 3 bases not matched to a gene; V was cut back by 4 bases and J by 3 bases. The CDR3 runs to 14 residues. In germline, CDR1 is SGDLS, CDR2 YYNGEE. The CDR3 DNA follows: TGTGCCAGCAGCCGGGACAGCTCTAATGAAAAACTGTTTTTT. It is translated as CASSRDSSNEKLFF. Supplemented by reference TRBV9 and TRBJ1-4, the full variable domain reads DSGVTQTPKHLITATGQRVTLRCSPRSGDLSVYWYQQSLDQGLQFLIQYYNGEERAKGNILERFSAQQFPDLHSELNLSSLELGDSALYFCASSRDSSNEKLFFGSGTQLSVL.

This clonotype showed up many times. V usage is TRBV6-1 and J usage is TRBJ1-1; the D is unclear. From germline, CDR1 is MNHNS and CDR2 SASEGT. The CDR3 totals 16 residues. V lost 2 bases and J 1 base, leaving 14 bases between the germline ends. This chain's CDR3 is CASSEWGGRTNTEAFF. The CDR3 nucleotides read TGTGCCAGCAGTGAATGGGGTGGACGAACGAACACTGAAGCTTTCTTT.

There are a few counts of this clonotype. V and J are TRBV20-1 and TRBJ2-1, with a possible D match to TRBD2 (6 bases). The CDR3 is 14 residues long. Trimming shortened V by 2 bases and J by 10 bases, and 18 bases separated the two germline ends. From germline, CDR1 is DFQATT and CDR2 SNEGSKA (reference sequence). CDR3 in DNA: TGCAGTGCTAGATCCAATCATGGGACTGACGAGCAGTTCTTC. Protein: CSARSNHGTDEQFF.

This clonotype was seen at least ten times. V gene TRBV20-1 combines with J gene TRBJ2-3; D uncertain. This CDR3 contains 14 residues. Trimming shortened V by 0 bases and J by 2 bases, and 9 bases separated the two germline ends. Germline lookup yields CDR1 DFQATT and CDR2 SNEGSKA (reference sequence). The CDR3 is CSARDIRSTDTQYF. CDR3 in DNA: TGCAGTGCTAGAGATATCAGGTCCACAGATACGCAGTATTTT.

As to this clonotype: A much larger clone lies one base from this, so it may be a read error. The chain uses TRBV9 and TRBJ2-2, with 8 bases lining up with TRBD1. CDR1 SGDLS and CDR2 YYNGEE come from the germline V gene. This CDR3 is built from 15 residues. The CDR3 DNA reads TGTGCCAGCAGCCCCAGGGGGCCCAGCACCGGGGAGCCGTTTTTT. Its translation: CASSPRGPSTGEPFF. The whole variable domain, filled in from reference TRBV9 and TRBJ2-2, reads DSGVTQTPKHLITATGQRVTLRCSPRSGDLSVYWYQQSLDQGLQFLIQYYNGEERAKGNILERFSAQQFPDLHSELNLSSLELGDSALYFCASSPRGPSTGEPFFGEGSRLTVL.

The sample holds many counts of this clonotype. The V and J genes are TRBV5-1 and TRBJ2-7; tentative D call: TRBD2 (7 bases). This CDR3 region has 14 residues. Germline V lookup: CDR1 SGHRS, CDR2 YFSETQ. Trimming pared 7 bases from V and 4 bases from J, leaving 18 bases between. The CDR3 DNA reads TGCGCCAGCGGAGAAGGGGGGGGCTCGTACGAGCAGTACTTC. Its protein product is CASGEGGGSYEQYF.

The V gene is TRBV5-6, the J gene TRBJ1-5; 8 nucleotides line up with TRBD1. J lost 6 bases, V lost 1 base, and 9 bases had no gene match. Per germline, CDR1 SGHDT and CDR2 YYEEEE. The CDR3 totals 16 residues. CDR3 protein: CASSLTEGQATQPQHF. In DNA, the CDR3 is TGTGCCAGCAGCTTGACGGAGGGACAGGCGACTCAGCCCCAGCATTTT.

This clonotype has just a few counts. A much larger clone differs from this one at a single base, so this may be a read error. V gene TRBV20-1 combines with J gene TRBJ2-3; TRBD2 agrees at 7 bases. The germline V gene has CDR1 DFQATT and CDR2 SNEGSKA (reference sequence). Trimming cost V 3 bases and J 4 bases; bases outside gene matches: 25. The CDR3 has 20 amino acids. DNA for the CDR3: TGCAGTGCTAGGCCAACCCGCGGACTAGGTTTGACGCGTTTCGCAGATACGCAGTATTTT. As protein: CSARPTRGLGLTRFADTQYF.

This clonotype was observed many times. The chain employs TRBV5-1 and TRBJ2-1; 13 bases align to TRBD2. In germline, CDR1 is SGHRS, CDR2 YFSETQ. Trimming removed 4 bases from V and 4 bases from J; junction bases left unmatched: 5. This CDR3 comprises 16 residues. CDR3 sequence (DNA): TGCGCCAGCAGCCCTGGGACTAGCGGGAAATACAATGAGCAGTTCTTC. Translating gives CASSPGTSGKYNEQFF.

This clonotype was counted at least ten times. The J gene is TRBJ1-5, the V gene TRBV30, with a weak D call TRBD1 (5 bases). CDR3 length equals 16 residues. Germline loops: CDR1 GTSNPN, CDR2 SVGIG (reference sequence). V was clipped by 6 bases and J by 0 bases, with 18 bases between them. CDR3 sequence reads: CACGDGLSYSNQPQHF. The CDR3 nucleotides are TGTGCCTGTGGGGACGGTTTGAGCTATAGCAATCAGCCCCAGCATTTT. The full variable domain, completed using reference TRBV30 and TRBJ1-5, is SQTIHQWPATLVQPVGSPLSLECTVEGTSNPNLYWYRQAAGRGLQLLFYSVGIGQISSEVPQNLSASRPQDRQFILSSKKLLLSDSGFYLCACGDGLSYSNQPQHFGDGTRLSIL.

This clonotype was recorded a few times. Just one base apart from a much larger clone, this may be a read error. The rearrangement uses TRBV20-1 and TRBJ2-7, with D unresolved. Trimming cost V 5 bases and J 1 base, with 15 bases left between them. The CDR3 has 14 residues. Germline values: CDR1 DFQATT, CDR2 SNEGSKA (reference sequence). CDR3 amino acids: CSAPPATSSYEQYF. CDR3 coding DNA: TGCAGTGCTCCCCCGGCCACGTCTTCCTACGAGCAGTACTTC.

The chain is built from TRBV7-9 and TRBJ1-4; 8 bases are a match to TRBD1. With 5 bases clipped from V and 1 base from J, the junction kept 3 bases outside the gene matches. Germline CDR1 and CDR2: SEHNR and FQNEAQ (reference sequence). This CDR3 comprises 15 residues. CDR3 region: CASSLGQGTNEKLFF. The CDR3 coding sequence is TGTGCCAGCAGCCTAGGACAGGGAACTAATGAAAAACTGTTTTTT. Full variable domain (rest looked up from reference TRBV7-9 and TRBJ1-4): DTGVSQNPRHKITKRGQNVTFRCDPISEHNRLYWYRQTLGQGPEFLTYFQNEAQLEKSRLLSDRFSAERPKGSFSTLEIQRTEQGDSAMYLCASSLGQGTNEKLFFGSGTQLSVL.

CDR3 DNA sequence: TGTGCCAGCAGCTTAACCCTCGAAGGCACTAGTGAAGCTTTCTTT. Translated: CASSLTLEGTSEAFF. The chain joins TRBV13 to TRBJ1-1; D not certain. The V end was cut by 2 bases, the J end by 7 bases, with 17 bases between. CDR1 and CDR2 from the germline V gene are PRHDT and FYEKMQ (reference sequence). The CDR3 spans 15 residues.

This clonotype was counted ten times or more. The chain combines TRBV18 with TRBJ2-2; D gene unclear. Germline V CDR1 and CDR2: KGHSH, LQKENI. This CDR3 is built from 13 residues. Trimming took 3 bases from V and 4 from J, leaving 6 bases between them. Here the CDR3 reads CASSPYSTGELFF. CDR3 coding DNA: TGTGCCAGCTCACCCTACAGCACCGGGGAGCTGTTTTTT.

The CDR3 DNA reads TGTGCCAGCAGCCCACGGGGGGGCCTTCATTCCTACGAGCAGTACTTC. It is translated as CASSPRGGLHSYEQYF. V is TRBV14 and J is TRBJ2-7; 8 positions agree with TRBD2. V lost 4 bases and J lost 1; bases outside the gene matches: 9. The CDR3 consists of 16 residues. The germline CDR1 and CDR2 sequences are SGHDN and FVKESK.

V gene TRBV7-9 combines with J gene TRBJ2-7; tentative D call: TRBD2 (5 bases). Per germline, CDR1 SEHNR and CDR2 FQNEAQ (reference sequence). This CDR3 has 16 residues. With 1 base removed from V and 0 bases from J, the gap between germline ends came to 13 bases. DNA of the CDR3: TGTGCCAGCAGCTTAGAATCTAGCAGAAGCTCCTACGAGCAGTACTTC. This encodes CASSLESSRSSYEQYF.

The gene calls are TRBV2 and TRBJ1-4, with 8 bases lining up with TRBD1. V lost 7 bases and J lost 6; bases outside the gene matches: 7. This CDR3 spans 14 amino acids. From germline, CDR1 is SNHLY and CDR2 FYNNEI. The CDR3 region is CASNTGGRDEKLFF. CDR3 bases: TGTGCCAGCAACACAGGGGGGCGGGATGAAAAACTGTTTTTT.

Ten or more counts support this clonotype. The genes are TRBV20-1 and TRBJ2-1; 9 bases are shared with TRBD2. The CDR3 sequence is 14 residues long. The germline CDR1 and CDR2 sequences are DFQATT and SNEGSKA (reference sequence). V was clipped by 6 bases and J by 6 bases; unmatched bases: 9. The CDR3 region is CSAEPGLALNEQFF. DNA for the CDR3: TGCAGTGCCGAGCCGGGACTAGCTCTCAATGAGCAGTTCTTC.

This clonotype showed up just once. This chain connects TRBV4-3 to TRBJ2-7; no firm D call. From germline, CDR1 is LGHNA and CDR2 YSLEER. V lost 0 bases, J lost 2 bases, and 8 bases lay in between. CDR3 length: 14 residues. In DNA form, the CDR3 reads TGCGCCAGCAGCCAAGACAGCGTCACCTACGAGCAGTACTTC. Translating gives CASSQDSVTYEQYF.